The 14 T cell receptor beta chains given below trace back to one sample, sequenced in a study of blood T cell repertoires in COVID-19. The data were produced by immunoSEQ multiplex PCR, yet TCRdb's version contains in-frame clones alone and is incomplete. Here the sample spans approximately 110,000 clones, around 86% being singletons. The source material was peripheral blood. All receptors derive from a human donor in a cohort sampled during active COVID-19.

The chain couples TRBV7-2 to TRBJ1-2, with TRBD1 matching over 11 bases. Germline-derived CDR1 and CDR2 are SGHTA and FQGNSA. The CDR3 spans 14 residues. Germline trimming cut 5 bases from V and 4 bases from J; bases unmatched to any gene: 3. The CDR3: CASSPGTGGYGYTF. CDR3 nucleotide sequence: TGTGCCAGCAGCCCAGGGACAGGGGGCTATGGCTACACCTTC.

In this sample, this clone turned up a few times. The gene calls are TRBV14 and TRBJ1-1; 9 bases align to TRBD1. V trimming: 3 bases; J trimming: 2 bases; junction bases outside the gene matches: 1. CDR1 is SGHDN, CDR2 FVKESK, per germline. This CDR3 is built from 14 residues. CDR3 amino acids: CASSQGQGNTEAFF. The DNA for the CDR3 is TGTGCCAGCAGCCAGGGACAGGGTAACACTGAAGCTTTCTTT.

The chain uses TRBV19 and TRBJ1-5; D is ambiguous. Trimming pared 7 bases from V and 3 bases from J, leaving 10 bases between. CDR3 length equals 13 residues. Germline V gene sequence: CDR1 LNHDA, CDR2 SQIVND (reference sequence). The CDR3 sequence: CASTPQYNQPQHF. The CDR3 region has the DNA TGTGCCAGTACCCCACAGTACAATCAGCCCCAGCATTTT.

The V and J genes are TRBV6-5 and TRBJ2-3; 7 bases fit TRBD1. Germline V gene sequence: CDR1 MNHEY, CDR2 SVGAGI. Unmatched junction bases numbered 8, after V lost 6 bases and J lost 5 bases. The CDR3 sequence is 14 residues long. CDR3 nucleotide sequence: TGTGCCAGCAGAACACAGGGGTTTGGAGATACGCAGTATTTT. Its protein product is CASRTQGFGDTQYF.

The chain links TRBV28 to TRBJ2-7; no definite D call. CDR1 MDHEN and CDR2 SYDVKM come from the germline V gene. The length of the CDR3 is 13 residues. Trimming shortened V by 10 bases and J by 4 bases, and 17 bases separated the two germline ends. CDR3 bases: TGTGCCACTATTGGCCTACTATGGTACGAGCAGTACTTC. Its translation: CATIGLLWYEQYF. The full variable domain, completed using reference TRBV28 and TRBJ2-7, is DVKVTQSSRYLVKRTGEKVFLECVQDMDHENMFWYRQDPGLGLRLIYFSYDVKMKEKGDIPEGYSVSREKKERFSLILESASTNQTSMYLCATIGLLWYEQYFGPGTRLTVT.

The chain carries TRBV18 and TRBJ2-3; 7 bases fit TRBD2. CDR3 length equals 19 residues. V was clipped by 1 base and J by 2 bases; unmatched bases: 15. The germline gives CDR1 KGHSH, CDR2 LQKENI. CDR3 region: CASSPRMSAGTRFTDTQYF. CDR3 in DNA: TGTGCCAGCTCACCACGTATGTCAGCGGGAACGCGTTTCACAGATACGCAGTATTTT.

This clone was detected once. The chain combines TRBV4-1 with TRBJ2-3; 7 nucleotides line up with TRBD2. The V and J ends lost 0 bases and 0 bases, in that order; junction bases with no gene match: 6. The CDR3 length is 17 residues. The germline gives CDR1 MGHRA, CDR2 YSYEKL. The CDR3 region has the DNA TGCGCCAGCAGCCAAGAGGGAGGGAGGCCCAGCACAGATACGCAGTATTTT. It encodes CASSQEGGRPSTDTQYF.

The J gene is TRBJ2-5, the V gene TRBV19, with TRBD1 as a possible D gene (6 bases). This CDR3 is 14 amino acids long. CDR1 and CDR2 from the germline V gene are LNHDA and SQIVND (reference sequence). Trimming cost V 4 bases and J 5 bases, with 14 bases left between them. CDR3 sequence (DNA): TGTGCCAGTAGTAACAGGGCGAGGTCGGAGACCCAGTACTTC. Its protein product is CASSNRARSETQYF.

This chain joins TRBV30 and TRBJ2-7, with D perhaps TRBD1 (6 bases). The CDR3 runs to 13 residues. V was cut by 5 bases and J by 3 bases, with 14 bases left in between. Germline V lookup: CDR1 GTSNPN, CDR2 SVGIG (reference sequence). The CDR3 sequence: CAWAAGAIYEQYF. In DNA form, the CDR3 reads TGTGCCTGGGCAGCAGGGGCGATCTACGAGCAGTACTTC.

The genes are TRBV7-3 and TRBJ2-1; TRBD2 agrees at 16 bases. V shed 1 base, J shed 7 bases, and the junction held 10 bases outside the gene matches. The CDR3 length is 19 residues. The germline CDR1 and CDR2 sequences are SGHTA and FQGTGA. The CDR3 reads CASSLKGLAGGLKVNEQFF. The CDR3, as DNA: TGTGCCAGCAGCTTAAAGGGACTAGCGGGAGGGCTAAAGGTGAATGAGCAGTTCTTC.

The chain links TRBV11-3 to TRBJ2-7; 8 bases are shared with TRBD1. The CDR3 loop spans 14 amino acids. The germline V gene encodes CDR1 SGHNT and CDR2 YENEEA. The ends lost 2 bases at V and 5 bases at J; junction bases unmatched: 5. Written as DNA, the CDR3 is TGTGCCAGCAGCTTACCGGACAGGGTCCACGAGCAGTACTTC. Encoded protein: CASSLPDRVHEQYF.

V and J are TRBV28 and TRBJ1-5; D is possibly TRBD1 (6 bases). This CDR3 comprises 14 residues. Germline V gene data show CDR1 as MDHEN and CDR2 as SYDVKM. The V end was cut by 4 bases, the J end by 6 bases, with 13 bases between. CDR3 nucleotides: TGTGCCAGCAGTTCAGTGGGGGCGGGTCAGCCCCAGCATTTT. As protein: CASSSVGAGQPQHF.

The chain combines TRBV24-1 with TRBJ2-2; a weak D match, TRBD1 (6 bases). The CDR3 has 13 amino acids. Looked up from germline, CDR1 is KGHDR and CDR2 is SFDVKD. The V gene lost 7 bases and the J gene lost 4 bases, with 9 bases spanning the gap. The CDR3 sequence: CATSPTGTGELFF. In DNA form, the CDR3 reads TGTGCCACCAGCCCGACAGGCACCGGGGAGCTGTTTTTT.

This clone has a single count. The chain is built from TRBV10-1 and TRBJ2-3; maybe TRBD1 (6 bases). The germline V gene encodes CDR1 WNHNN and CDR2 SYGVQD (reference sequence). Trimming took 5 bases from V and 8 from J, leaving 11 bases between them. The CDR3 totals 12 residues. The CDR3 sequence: CASSTGSGTQYF. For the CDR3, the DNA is TGCGCCAGCAGTACAGGGTCCGGTACGCAGTATTTT.